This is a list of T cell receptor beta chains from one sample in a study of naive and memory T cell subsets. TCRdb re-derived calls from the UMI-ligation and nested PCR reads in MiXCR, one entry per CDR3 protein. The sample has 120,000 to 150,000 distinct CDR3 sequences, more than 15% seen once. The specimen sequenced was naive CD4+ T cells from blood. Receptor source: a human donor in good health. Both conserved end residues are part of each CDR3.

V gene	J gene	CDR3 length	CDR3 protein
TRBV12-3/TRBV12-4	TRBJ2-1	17	CASSSPSGLAEPHEQFF
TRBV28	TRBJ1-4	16	CASSAGSAATNEKLFF
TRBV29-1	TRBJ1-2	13	CSVMQGGIYGYTF
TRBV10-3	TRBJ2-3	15	CAISETGGRTDTQYF
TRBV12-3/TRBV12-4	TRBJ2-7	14	CASSFGTSVGEQYF
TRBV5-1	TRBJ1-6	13	CASSSGDNSPLHF
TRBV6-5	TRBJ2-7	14	CASSYSSGAYEQYF
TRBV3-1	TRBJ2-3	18	CASSQGGKTMARTDTQYF
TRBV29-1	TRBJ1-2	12	CSVDRESYGYTF
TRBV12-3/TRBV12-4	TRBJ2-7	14	CASSSRGQERAEYF
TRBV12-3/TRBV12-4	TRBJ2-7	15	CASSCEGEGGYEQYF
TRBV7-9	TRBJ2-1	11	CASSLGAGAFF
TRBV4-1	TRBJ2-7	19	CASSQGPSDRGRSSYEQYF
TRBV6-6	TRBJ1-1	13	CASSYSGLGEAFF
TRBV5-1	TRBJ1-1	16	CASSSGQGRVYTEAFF
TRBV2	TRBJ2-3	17	CASSLLHSSSSTDTQYF
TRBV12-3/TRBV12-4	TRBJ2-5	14	CASSLTLIQETQYF
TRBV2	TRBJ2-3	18	CASRPSLFSDTSTDTQYF
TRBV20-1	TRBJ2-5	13	CSAAGGAQETQYF
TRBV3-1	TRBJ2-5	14	CASSDRTGGGTQYF
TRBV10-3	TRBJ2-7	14	CAISEKESCYEQYF
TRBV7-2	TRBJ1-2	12	CASSAQLSGYTF
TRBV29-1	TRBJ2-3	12	CSVDRATDTQYF
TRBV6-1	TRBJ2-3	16	CASSETSGRTKVDQYF
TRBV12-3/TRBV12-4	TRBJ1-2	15	CASSSTTGGADGYTF
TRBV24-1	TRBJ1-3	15	CATSDPRAAGNTIYF
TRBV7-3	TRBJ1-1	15	CASSSTGAYGTEAFF
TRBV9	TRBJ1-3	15	CASSLDSFSGNTIYF
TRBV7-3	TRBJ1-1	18	CASSLNGEDFLMNTEAFF
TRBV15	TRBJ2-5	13	CATSLIKQETQYF
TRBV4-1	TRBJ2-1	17	CASSLYPSGRAGDEQFF
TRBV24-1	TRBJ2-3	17	CATSDSPGRPSTDTQYF
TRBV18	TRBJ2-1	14	CASSPDRVGNEQFF
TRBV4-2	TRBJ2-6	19	CASSPRETWKFSGANVLTF
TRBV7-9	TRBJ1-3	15	CASSLRRASGNTIYF
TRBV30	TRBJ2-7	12	CAWSASGYEQYF
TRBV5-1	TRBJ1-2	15	CASSLVVGGEGGYTF
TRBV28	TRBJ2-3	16	CASSSPGLAGVDTQYF
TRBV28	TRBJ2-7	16	CASSLGISGRAYEQYF
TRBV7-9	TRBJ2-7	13	CASTLTGDYEQYF
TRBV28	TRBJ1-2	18	CASSLYRPRGTGDKGYTF
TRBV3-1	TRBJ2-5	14	CASSHRDRAETQYF
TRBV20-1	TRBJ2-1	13	CSARSGRTDEQFF
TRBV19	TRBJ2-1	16	CASSISEAGPKNEQFF
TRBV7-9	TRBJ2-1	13	CASSPAASDEQFF
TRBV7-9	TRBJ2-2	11	CASSANLELYF
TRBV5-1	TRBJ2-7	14	CASSLEPGGHEQYF
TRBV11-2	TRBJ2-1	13	CASRYLTGGEQFF